Presented here are 22 T cell receptor beta chains from one specimen sequenced in a study of cytomegalovirus exposure and HLA in healthy donors. Primers for the PCR totalled 60 Vbeta and 13 Jbeta. The repertoire was sequenced with immunoSEQ multiplex PCR; TCRdb's copy has only in-frame clones and lacks some. The ten top clones account for approximately 4.8%, within a sample of tens of thousands of clones. The specimen sequenced was PBMCs. These TCRs come from a female donor in good health and CMV-seronegative.

Written as DNA, the CDR3 is TGCAGCGTTGAAGATCGCAGGGGAGGAAACACCATATATTTT. This gives the protein CSVEDRRGGNTIYF. This rearrangement joins TRBV29-1 to TRBJ1-3, with D maybe TRBD1 (6 bases). Trimming shortened V by 0 bases and J by 4 bases, and 10 bases separated the two germline ends. The CDR3 spans 14 residues. CDR1 and CDR2 from the germline V gene are SQVTM and ANQGSEA. Full variable domain (remainder filled in from reference TRBV29-1 and TRBJ1-3): SAVISQKPSRDICQRGTSLTIQCQVDSQVTMMFWYRQQPGQSLTLIATANQGSEATYESGFVIDKFPISRPNLTFSTLTVSNMSPEDSSIYLCSVEDRRGGNTIYFGEGSWLTVV.

The chain has TRBV4-1 and TRBJ1-6, with TRBD1 as a possible D gene (6 bases). The CDR3 covers 17 residues. CDR1 is MGHRA, CDR2 YSYEKL, per germline. Trimming pared 2 bases from V and 4 bases from J, leaving 15 bases between. For the CDR3, the DNA is TGCGCCAGCAGCCAATCGACAGGACTGGGTTATAATTCACCCCTCCACTTT. This codes for CASSQSTGLGYNSPLHF.

This rearrangement joins TRBV29-1 to TRBJ2-7; maybe TRBD1 (5 bases). With 1 base removed from V and 2 bases from J, the gap between germline ends came to 15 bases. This CDR3 spans 15 amino acids. CDR1 is SQVTM and CDR2 is ANQGSEA in the germline V gene. The CDR3 DNA reads as TGCAGCGTTGAAGTCTTGACAGTCAAAACCTACGAGCAGTACTTC. Protein product: CSVEVLTVKTYEQYF.

This chain links TRBV6-5 with TRBJ2-7; the D gene is possibly TRBD2 (5 bases). Germline values: CDR1 MNHEY, CDR2 SVGAGI. V was pared by 2 bases and J by 5 bases, with 13 bases between. The CDR3 length is 14 residues. The CDR3 reads CASSYRPLGNEQYF. CDR3 bases: TGTGCCAGCAGTTACCGCCCGCTCGGGAACGAGCAGTACTTC.

The chain has TRBV6-6 and TRBJ2-6, with 7 nucleotides matching TRBD1. Germline V CDR1 and CDR2: MNHNY, SVGAGI (reference sequence). CDR3 length: 16 residues. J was trimmed by 4 bases and V by 6 bases; bases with no gene match: 9. Written as DNA, the CDR3 is TGTGCCAGCAGGGCCCGACAGGGATCCGGGGCCAACGTCCTGACTTTC. This sequence encodes CASRARQGSGANVLTF.

This chain joins TRBV7-2 and TRBJ2-5; D unclear. This CDR3 has 13 residues. Germline CDR1 SGHTA, CDR2 FQGNSA. With 3 bases removed from V and 2 bases from J, the gap between germline ends came to 7 bases. CDR3 residues: CASSLEIQETQYF. The CDR3 nucleotides read TGTGCCAGCAGCTTGGAGATTCAAGAGACCCAGTACTTC.

This chain joins TRBV28 and TRBJ2-3; TRBD2 might be the D (7 bases). V lost 7 bases and J 0 bases, leaving 14 bases between the germline ends. The CDR3 consists of 15 residues. Germline CDR1 is MDHEN and CDR2 is SYDVKM. CDR3 residues: CASMGRGASTDTQYF. The CDR3 nucleotides read TGTGCCAGCATGGGTCGGGGGGCGAGCACAGATACGCAGTATTTT.

This sequence joins TRBV4-3 and TRBJ2-5; D is unresolved. The germline V gene encodes CDR1 LGHNA and CDR2 YSLEER. The CDR3 runs to 12 residues. V lost 3 bases and J lost 5, with 7 bases in between. CDR3 DNA: TGCGCCAGCAGCCAGCCCGGGGAGACCCAGTACTTC. It yields the protein CASSQPGETQYF.

The chain has TRBV6-5 and TRBJ1-4, with D possibly being TRBD1 (5 bases). The V end lost 6 bases, the J end lost 0 bases, and 11 bases lay between the germline ends. CDR1 is MNHEY and CDR2 is SVGAGI in the germline V gene. CDR3 length equals 15 residues. This CDR3 reads CASSFSGTTNEKLFF. CDR3 bases: TGTGCCAGCAGCTTCTCAGGGACAACTAATGAAAAACTGTTTTTT.

The V gene is TRBV6-5, the J gene TRBJ2-5; 9 nucleotides line up with TRBD1. Germline trimming cut 2 bases from V and 5 bases from J; bases unmatched to any gene: 6. The germline gives CDR1 MNHEY, CDR2 SVGAGI. This CDR3 contains 15 residues. Written as DNA, the CDR3 is TGTGCCAGCAGTTACACGGACAGGGGTTCCGAGACCCAGTACTTC. It is translated as CASSYTDRGSETQYF.

The rearrangement uses TRBV6-5 and TRBJ1-2; D ambiguous. The CDR3 length is 15 residues. Trimming removed 0 bases at V and 4 bases at J, with 12 bases between. The germline CDR1 and CDR2 sequences are MNHEY and SVGAGI. CDR3 sequence reads: CASSYSGSRGYGYTF. CDR3 nucleotide sequence: TGTGCCAGCAGTTACTCGGGCAGCCGGGGCTATGGCTACACCTTC.

The chain joins TRBV18 to TRBJ1-2; D remains ambiguous. The CDR3 contains 13 residues. V was clipped by 6 bases and J by 2 bases, with 10 bases between them. Looked up from germline, CDR1 is KGHSH and CDR2 is LQKENI. This CDR3 is CASSPDGNYGYTF. The CDR3 DNA sequence: TGTGCCAGCTCCCCTGACGGGAACTATGGCTACACCTTC.

The chain carries TRBV18 and TRBJ2-3; TRBD2 is a possible D gene (6 bases). The CDR3 is 13 amino acids. V dropped 3 bases and J dropped 5 bases, with 9 bases sitting between them. The germline CDR1 and CDR2 sequences are KGHSH and LQKENI. The CDR3 loop reads CASSPPGGDTQYF. CDR3 coding DNA: TGTGCCAGCTCACCCCCCGGGGGAGATACGCAGTATTTT.

In DNA, the CDR3 is TGTGCCAGCACCAACGGGGGGTTCACTGAAGCTTTCTTT. Translation: CASTNGGFTEAFF. The chain couples TRBV6-6 to TRBJ1-1, with D possibly being TRBD1 (5 bases). Trimming removed 7 bases from V and 4 bases from J, with 13 bases in between. The CDR3 extends over 13 amino acids. In germline, CDR1 is MNHNY, CDR2 SVGAGI (reference sequence).

V usage is TRBV5-4 and J usage is TRBJ2-2; 7 bases agree with TRBD1. The J segment lost 5 bases and the V segment lost 2 bases, leaving 6 bases of the junction unmatched. Germline V gene data show CDR1 as SGHNT and CDR2 as YYREEE (reference sequence). The CDR3 is 15 residues long. The CDR3 DNA reads TGTGCCAGCAGCTTTGAGGGGGCAGGGACCGGGGAGCTGTTTTTT. It specifies CASSFEGAGTGELFF.

The chain joins TRBV6-6 to TRBJ1-5; D gene ambiguous. The CDR3 contains 13 residues. Germline values: CDR1 MNHNY, CDR2 SVGAGI (reference sequence). V shed 2 bases and J shed 8 bases, with 10 bases lying between them. The CDR3 DNA is TGTGCCAGCAGTTACGTGGGAGTGGAGCCCCAGCATTTT. Protein: CASSYVGVEPQHF.

This chain connects TRBV25-1 to TRBJ2-7; D might be TRBD2 (5 bases). This CDR3 spans 13 amino acids. The germline V gene encodes CDR1 MGHDK and CDR2 SYGVNS. Trimming pared 1 base from V and 6 bases from J, leaving 10 bases between. The CDR3 region has the DNA TGTGCCAGCAGTGAATCCGGGGTTACCGAGCAGTACTTC. This encodes CASSESGVTEQYF.

The rearrangement uses TRBV19 and TRBJ1-2; D perhaps matches TRBD1 (6 bases). The CDR3 totals 13 residues. V was pared by 3 bases and J by 6 bases, with 11 bases between. Per germline, CDR1 LNHDA and CDR2 SQIVND (reference sequence). In DNA form, the CDR3 reads TGTGCCAGTAGTATTGCCAGGGGTCATGGCTACACCTTC. Protein product: CASSIARGHGYTF.

The rearrangement joins TRBV5-4 to TRBJ1-2; D possibly corresponds to TRBD1 (5 bases). Germline V gene data show CDR1 as SGHNT and CDR2 as YYREEE (reference sequence). The CDR3 is 13 residues long. The ends were cut back, 4 bases at V and 3 bases at J, with 10 bases in the middle. CDR3 in amino acids: CASSPSTDYGYTF. Written as DNA, the CDR3 is TGTGCCAGCAGCCCGTCGACAGACTATGGCTACACCTTC.

V gene TRBV6-5 combines with J gene TRBJ2-7; D remains ambiguous. Germline CDR1 is MNHEY and CDR2 is SVGAGI. Trimming took 3 bases from V and 2 from J, leaving 8 bases between them. The CDR3 covers 13 residues. The CDR3 DNA sequence: TGTGCCAGCAGTTATGGCAGTACCTACGAGCAGTACTTC. Its protein product is CASSYGSTYEQYF.

This chain uses TRBV7-9 with TRBJ2-7; TRBD1 aligns across 10 bases. The germline V gene encodes CDR1 SEHNR and CDR2 FQNEAQ (reference sequence). V dropped 0 bases and J dropped 7; count of bases not matched to a gene: 9. There are 16 residues in the CDR3. Here the CDR3 DNA reads TGTGCCAGCAGCTTAGCCCAAAGACAGGGGGCTTGGGAGCAGTACTTC. Amino acids: CASSLAQRQGAWEQYF.

The chain links TRBV7-9 to TRBJ2-7, with D hard to call. The CDR3 is 13 amino acids. Trimming cost V 1 base and J 4 bases, with 8 bases left between them. Germline CDR1 SEHNR, CDR2 FQNEAQ (reference sequence). The chain's CDR3 is CASSLGQEYEQYF. In DNA form, the CDR3 reads TGTGCCAGCAGCTTAGGTCAAGAGTACGAGCAGTACTTC.